This TCR beta chain was profiled in a study of T cell responses to AZD1222 COVID-19 vaccine. Across the whole study: Pooling of second doses given at about 4 or about 12 weeks was done. General study points: The breadth and depth of Spike-specific TCRs increased once two AZD1222 doses had been given.

On this clone itself: The antigen is unknown.

The ends were cut back, 0 bases at V and 0 bases at J, with 9 bases in the middle. The CDR3 contains 15 residues. Profiling relied on immunoSEQ multiplex PCR, and the TCRdb table lists in-frame clones only, not all of them. Among approximately 180,000 clones listed, 85% to 90% were seen once. Source: peripheral blood, taken on day 0 of AZD1222 vaccination. The chain combines TRBV23-1 with TRBJ2-7; D not resolved. TRBV23-1 is identified as an open reading frame with a role that is uncertain. This receptor was obtained from an adult in good health. The CDR3 spells CASSQSGQHSYEQYF. The CDR3 bases are TGCGCCAGCAGTCAATCCGGCCAGCACTCCTACGAGCAGTACTTC.